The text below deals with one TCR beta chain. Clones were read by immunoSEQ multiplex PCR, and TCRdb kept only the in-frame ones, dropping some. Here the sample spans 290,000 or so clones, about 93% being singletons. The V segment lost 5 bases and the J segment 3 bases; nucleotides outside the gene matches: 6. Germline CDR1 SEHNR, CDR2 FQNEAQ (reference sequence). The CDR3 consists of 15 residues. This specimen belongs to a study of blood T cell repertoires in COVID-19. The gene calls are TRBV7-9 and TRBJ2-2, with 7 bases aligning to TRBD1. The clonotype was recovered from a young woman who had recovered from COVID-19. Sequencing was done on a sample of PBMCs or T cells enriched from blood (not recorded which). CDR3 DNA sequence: TGTGCCAGCAGCCATCCCACAGGGGACACCGGGGAGCTGTTTTTT. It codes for CASSHPTGDTGELFF.